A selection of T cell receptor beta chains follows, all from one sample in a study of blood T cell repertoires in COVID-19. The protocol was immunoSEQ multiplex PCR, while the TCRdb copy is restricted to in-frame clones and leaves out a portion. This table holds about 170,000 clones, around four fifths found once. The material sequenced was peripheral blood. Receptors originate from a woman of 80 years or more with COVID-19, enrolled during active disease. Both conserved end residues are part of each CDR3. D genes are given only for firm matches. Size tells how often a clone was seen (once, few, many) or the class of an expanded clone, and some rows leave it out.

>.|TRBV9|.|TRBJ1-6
TGTGCCAGCAGCGTAGTGGAGACGGCGGATTCACCCCTCCACTTT
CASSVVETADSPLHF
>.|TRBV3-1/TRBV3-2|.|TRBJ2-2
TGTGCCAGCAGCCGATTCGGGAACACCGGGGAGCTGTTTTTT
CASSRFGNTGELFF
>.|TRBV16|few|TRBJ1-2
TGTGCCAGCAGCCACGACAGGAATTATGGCTACACCTTC
CASSHDRNYGYTF
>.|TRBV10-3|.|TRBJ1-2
TGTGCCATCAGTGAAGTCGAAAGCGGTGGTGGCTACACCTTC
CAISEVESGGGYTF
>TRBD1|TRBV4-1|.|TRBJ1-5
TGCGCCAGCAGCCAGCGACAGGGTAATCAGCCCCAGCATTTT
CASSQRQGNQPQHF
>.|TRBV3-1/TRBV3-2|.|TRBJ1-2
TGTGCCAGCAGCCAAGTTGTGGCAGGTCCTCTCTATGGCTACACCTTC
CASSQVVAGPLYGYTF
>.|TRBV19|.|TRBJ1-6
TGTGCCAGTAGTATGGGGGCAGGGTATAATTCACCCCTCCACTTT
CASSMGAGYNSPLHF
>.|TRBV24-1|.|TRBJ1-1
TGTGCCACCAGTGGTAGAAACACTGAAGCTTTCTTT
CATSGRNTEAFF
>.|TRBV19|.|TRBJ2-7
TGTGCCATCTCGCCCGGGGGAGGAAACTACGAGCAGTACTTC
CAISPGGGNYEQYF
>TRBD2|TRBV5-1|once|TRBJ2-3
TGCGCCAGCAGCTTGGGAGCGGGGGGCTTCACAGATACGCAGTATTTT
CASSLGAGGFTDTQYF
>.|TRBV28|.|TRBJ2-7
TGTGCCAGCAGTTTCGGAGTGCAGCAGTACTTC
CASSFGVQQYF
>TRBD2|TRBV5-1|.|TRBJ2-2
TGCGCCAGCAGCTTGGTGGCGGGGGGCACCGGGGAGCTGTTTTTT
CASSLVAGGTGELFF
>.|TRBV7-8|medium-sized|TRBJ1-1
TGTGCCAGCAGCCAAGGGGCAGGGTGGGTAGCTTTCTTT
CASSQGAGWVAFF
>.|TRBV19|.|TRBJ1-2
TGTGCCAGTAGTATCGCAGCAGGGGACTATGGCTACACCTTC
CASSIAAGDYGYTF
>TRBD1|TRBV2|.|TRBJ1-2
TGTGCCACACGGACAGGGGGCGCGGATGGCTACACCTTC
CATRTGGADGYTF
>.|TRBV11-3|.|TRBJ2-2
TGTGCCAGCAGCTTAGATTCCCAGGCCGGGGAGCTGTTTTTT
CASSLDSQAGELFF
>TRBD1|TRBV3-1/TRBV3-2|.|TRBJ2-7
TGTGCCAGCAGCCAACCGGGACAGCTTAGCGAGCAGTACTTC
CASSQPGQLSEQYF
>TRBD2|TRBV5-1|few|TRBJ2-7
TGCGCCAGCAGCGCCGATCTAGCGGCGACCTCCTACGAGCAGTACTTC
CASSADLAATSYEQYF
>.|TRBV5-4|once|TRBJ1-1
TGTGCCAGCAGCCCAACAGGATACACTGAAGCTTTCTTT
CASSPTGYTEAFF
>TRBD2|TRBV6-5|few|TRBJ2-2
TGTGCCAGCAGCCGGGGACTAGCGGGGACCGGGGAGCTGTTTTTT
CASSRGLAGTGELFF
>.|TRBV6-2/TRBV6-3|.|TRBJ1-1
TGTGCCAGCAGTTACGTCACAGCCAACACTGAAGCTTTCTTT
CASSYVTANTEAFF
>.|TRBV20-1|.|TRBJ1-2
TGCAGTGCTTTCTCCGGCTATGGCTACACCTTC
CSAFSGYGYTF
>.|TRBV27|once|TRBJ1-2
TGTGCCAGCAGTTTAAGGCAGGGCGGCTATGGCTACACCTTC
CASSLRQGGYGYTF
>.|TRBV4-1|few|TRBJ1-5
TGCGCCAGCAGCCAAGCCAGGGGATATCAGCCCCAGCATTTT
CASSQARGYQPQHF
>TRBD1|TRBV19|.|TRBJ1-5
TGTGCCAGTAGTATAGGGACAGGGGGCAGAGCTAGCAATCAGCCCCAGCATTTT
CASSIGTGGRASNQPQHF
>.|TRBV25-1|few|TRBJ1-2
TGTGCCAGCAGTGTTCTAGGAGGGAGAGGCTACACCTTC
CASSVLGGRGYTF
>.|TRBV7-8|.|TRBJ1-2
TGTGCCAGCAGCTTAGTTCGGGGGGGTGGAGTCCTCGGCAGCTATGGCTACACCTTC
CASSLVRGGGVLGSYGYTF
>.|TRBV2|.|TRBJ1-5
TGTGCCAGCACGGGGTATAGCAATCAGCCCCAGCATTTT
CASTGYSNQPQHF
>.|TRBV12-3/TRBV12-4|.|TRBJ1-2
TGTGCCAGCGACCCAGGGGCGGGCGGCTACACCTTC
CASDPGAGGYTF
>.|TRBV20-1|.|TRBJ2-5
TGCAGTGCTAGTCTAGGGGGAGAGACCCAGTACTTC
CSASLGGETQYF
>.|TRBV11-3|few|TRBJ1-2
TGTGCCAGCAGCCCCGGACTCCATAACTATGGCTACACCTTC
CASSPGLHNYGYTF
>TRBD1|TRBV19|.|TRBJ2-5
TGTGCCACCTTAGGACAGGGGAAAGAGACCCAGTACTTC
CATLGQGKETQYF
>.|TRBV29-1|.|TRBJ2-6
TGCAGCGTTGCCCCAGGTCATACATCTGGGGCCAACGTCCTGACTTTC
CSVAPGHTSGANVLTF
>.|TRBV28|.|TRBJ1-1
TGTGCCAGCAGTTTACGCCCGGGGTTGAACACTGAAGCTTTCTTT
CASSLRPGLNTEAFF
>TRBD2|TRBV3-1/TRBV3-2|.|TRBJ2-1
TGTGCCAGCAGCCCACTAGCGGGGGGGGGCAATGAGCAGTTCTTC
CASSPLAGGGNEQFF
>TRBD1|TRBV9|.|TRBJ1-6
TGTGCCAGCAGCATGCGAGGGACAGAAAATTCACCCCTCCACTTT
CASSMRGTENSPLHF
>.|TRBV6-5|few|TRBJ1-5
TGTGCCAGCAGGCGGGGGAACCAGCCCCAGCATTTT
CASRRGNQPQHF
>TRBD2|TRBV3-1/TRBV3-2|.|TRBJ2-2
TGTGCCAGCACAACGGGGGGAACCGGGGAGCTGTTTTTT
CASTTGGTGELFF
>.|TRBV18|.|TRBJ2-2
TGTGCCAGCTCACCAGGGGACTTAACCACCGGGGAGCTGTTTTTT
CASSPGDLTTGELFF
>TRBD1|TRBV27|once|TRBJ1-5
TGTGCCAGCAAGCCGGGACAGGGGAATCAGCCCCAGCATTTT
CASKPGQGNQPQHF
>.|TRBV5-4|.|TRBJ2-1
TGTGCCAGCAGCTTGGGAAGCGCCAGCTCCTACAATGAGCAGTTCTTC
CASSLGSASSYNEQFF
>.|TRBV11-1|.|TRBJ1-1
TGTGCCAGCAGCCGCATTCAGGGGTTGGAGGAAGCTTTCTTT
CASSRIQGLEEAFF
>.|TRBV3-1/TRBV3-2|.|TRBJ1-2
TGTGCCAGCAGCCAAGCGGGGGACGGGCCCTATGGCTACACCTTC
CASSQAGDGPYGYTF
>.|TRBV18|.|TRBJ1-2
TGTGCCAGCTCACCGAGACGAGGCGAGGGCTACACCTTC
CASSPRRGEGYTF